This entry lists 19 T cell receptor beta chains sequenced from one sample in a study of regulatory T cells in long-lasting Graves disease. Libraries of TCR beta came from iRepertoire HTBI primers plus Arm-PCR of CDR3 regions. In TCRdb, the multiplex PCR reads were re-called with MiXCR into one record per CDR3 protein. Of hundreds of thousands of distinct CDR3 sequences in the sample, approximately 20% are singletons; the top ten hold more than 30%. Specified time point: newly diagnosed GD, antithyroid drugs for less than 3 months. From RNA extracted from PBMCs, the TCR library was made. This material consisted of peripheral blood mononuclear cells (PBMCs), taken at new diagnosis, from a patient treated with antithyroid drugs. These receptor sequences come from a female donor with Graves disease.

This clonotype was counted many times. The V gene is TRBV10-2, the J gene TRBJ2-1, with D unresolved. This CDR3 is 13 amino acids long. V dropped 7 bases and J dropped 9 bases, with 16 bases sitting between them. Germline CDR1 is WSHSY and CDR2 is SAAADI. The CDR3 nucleotides are TGCGCCAGCACCGTTAGAGGTGCCGCTGAGCAGTTCTTC. This gives the protein CASTVRGAAEQFF.

Only a few counts were recorded for this clonotype. The J gene is TRBJ2-3, the V gene TRBV5-1; D gene unclear. This CDR3 contains 13 residues. Germline V gene lookup returns CDR1 SGHRS and CDR2 YFSETQ. The V gene lost 4 bases and the J gene lost 3 bases, with 9 bases spanning the gap. The CDR3 protein is CASSVVFTDTQYF. As DNA, the CDR3 is TGCGCCAGCAGCGTGGTCTTTACAGATACGCAGTATTTT. Together with reference TRBV5-1 and TRBJ2-3, the CDR3 gives the full variable domain: KAGVTQTPRYLIKTRGQQVTLSCSPISGHRSVSWYQQTPGQGLQFLFEYFSETQRNKGNFPGRFSGRQFSNSRSEMNVSTLELGDSALYLCASSVVFTDTQYFGPGTRLTVL.

Regarding this clonotype: This may arise from a read error, as a much more abundant clone is one base away. This chain connects TRBV24-1 to TRBJ2-1; TRBD2 might be the D (6 bases). V lost 0 bases and J 10 bases, leaving 12 bases between the germline ends. The CDR3 extends over 14 amino acids. Germline V gene lookup returns CDR1 KGHDR and CDR2 SFDVKD. The CDR3 here is CATSDLRRVYEQFF. The CDR3 DNA sequence: TGTGCCACCAGTGATTTGAGGAGGGTCTACGAGCAGTTCTTC.

As concerns this clonotype: This sequence may be a read error, since a much larger clone differs from it by one base. The chain employs TRBV20-1 and TRBJ1-4, with 9 positions matching TRBD1. CDR3 length: 14 amino acids. Germline V gene data show CDR1 as DFQATT and CDR2 as SNEGSKA (reference sequence). Germline trimming cut 5 bases from V and 8 bases from J; bases unmatched to any gene: 9. The CDR3 reads CSALRDRVHEKLFF. The CDR3 nucleotides are TGCAGTGCTCTCCGGGACAGGGTCCACGAAAAACTGTTTTTT.

This clonotype was observed at least ten times. This sequence joins TRBV6-1 and TRBJ2-1, with a possible D match to TRBD2 (6 bases). Germline V gene lookup returns CDR1 MNHNS and CDR2 SASEGT. The CDR3 spans 15 residues. Trimming removed 6 bases from V and 9 bases from J, with 21 bases in between. The CDR3 loop is CASRVVAVTPGEQFF. In DNA, the CDR3 is TGTGCCAGCAGGGTTGTAGCGGTCACCCCCGGTGAGCAGTTCTTC.

This clonotype was picked up many times. The rearrangement uses TRBV12-3 or TRBV12-4 and TRBJ2-1; D is ambiguous. Deletions cut 1 base from V and 3 bases from J, with 4 bases between. The CDR3 contains 13 residues. The CDR3: CASSLESYNEQFF. CDR3 in DNA: TGTGCCAGCAGTTTAGAGAGCTACAATGAGCAGTTCTTC.

This clonotype has at least ten counts. The V and J genes are TRBV6-2 or TRBV6-3 and TRBJ2-1; D may match TRBD1 or TRBD2 (6 bases each). The CDR3 spans 13 residues. The V and J ends lost 8 bases and 9 bases respectively, with 17 bases between them. The V gene's germline CDR1 is MNHEY and CDR2 SVGEGT. The CDR3 nucleotides are TGTGCCAGCGGTGGGGGCGGGAACCTTGAGCAGTTCTTC. This sequence encodes CASGGGGNLEQFF.

This clonotype has a handful of counts. The rearrangement uses TRBV9 and TRBJ2-2; weak D call: TRBD1 (6 bases). Per the germline V gene, CDR1 is SGDLS and CDR2 is YYNGEE. V was cut by 0 bases and J by 4 bases, with 10 bases left in between. The CDR3 length is 15 residues. The CDR3 spells CASSVEPGATGELFF. The CDR3 DNA reads as TGTGCCAGCAGCGTAGAACCAGGGGCCACCGGGGAGCTGTTTTTT.

This clonotype was seen ten or more times. The chain links TRBV20-1 to TRBJ2-2; 11 bases map to TRBD2. Germline V gene data show CDR1 as DFQATT and CDR2 as SNEGSKA (reference sequence). V lost 0 bases to trimming and J lost 5 bases; unmatched junction nucleotides: 5. The CDR3 has 16 amino acids. The CDR3 coding sequence is TGCAGTGCTAGAGATTGGGGGACTAGCGGAACCGGGGAGCTGTTTTTT. This codes for CSARDWGTSGTGELFF.

The rearrangement joins TRBV7-9 to TRBJ2-7; 10 positions agree with TRBD2. The CDR3 length is 16 residues. Losses at the gene ends were 5 bases for V and 5 bases for J; bases not matched to a gene: 12. Looked up from germline, CDR1 is SEHNR and CDR2 is FQNEAQ (reference sequence). CDR3 DNA: TGTGCCAGCAGCGCCGGACCAGCGGGAGGGCAAAACGAGCAGTACTTC. Translated: CASSAGPAGGQNEQYF.

This clonotype was seen ten or more times. The rearrangement links TRBV2 to TRBJ1-5; D might be TRBD1 (6 bases). Germline assignment: CDR1 SNHLY and CDR2 FYNNEI. The CDR3 is made up of 12 amino acids. V lost 4 bases to trimming and J lost 7 bases, with 8 bases between them. The CDR3 is CASSGTAQPQHF. CDR3 DNA: TGTGCCAGCAGTGGGACAGCACAGCCCCAGCATTTT.

To note about this clonotype: The junction differs from germline at one of its ends, possibly a read error. This chain uses TRBV5-1 with TRBJ2-7; 10 nucleotides agree with TRBD1. Per germline, CDR1 SGHRS and CDR2 YFSETQ. The CDR3 spans 13 residues. CDR3 region: CASSWDRGAVPNF. The CDR3 DNA is TGCGCCAGCAGCTGGGACAGGGGCGCCGTTCCGAACTTC.

The sample holds many counts of this clonotype. This sequence joins TRBV2 and TRBJ2-4, with D tentatively TRBD1 (6 bases). V lost 6 bases and J 0 bases, leaving 18 bases between the germline ends. The CDR3 length is 17 residues. CDR1 is SNHLY, CDR2 FYNNEI, per germline. The CDR3 sequence is CASSETWDTLAKNIQYF. DNA of the CDR3: TGTGCCAGCAGCGAAACCTGGGACACTCTAGCCAAAAACATTCAGTACTTC. Full variable domain (outside the CDR3, taken from reference TRBV2 and TRBJ2-4): EPEVTQTPSHQVTQMGQEVILRCVPISNHLYFYWYRQILGQKVEFLVSFYNNEISEKSEIFDDQFSVERPDGSNFTLKIRSTKLEDSAMYFCASSETWDTLAKNIQYFGAGTRLSVL.

Worth noting for this clonotype: A read error may explain this, as a much larger clone is one base away. The V call is TRBV24-1, the J call TRBJ1-2; D uncertain. The length of the CDR3 is 14 residues. Between the trimmed V and J ends, which lost 3 bases and 0 bases, there was a span of 7 bases. Germline CDR1 and CDR2: KGHDR and SFDVKD. The DNA for the CDR3 is TGTGCCACCAGTGATACCAGGTCTAACTATGGCTACACCTTC. This codes for CATSDTRSNYGYTF.

This clonotype was counted ten times or more. The CDR3 region is CASSPRSGLAGTGTQYF. For the CDR3, the DNA is TGTGCCAGCAGCCCACGTTCGGGACTAGCGGGGACCGGTACGCAGTATTTT. The chain employs TRBV7-2 and TRBJ2-3, with TRBD2 matching over 13 bases. After removal of 5 bases from V and 8 bases from J, the junction contained 13 bases not matched to a gene. The CDR3 length is 17 residues. The germline V gene has CDR1 SGHTA and CDR2 FQGNSA.

The V call is TRBV6-1, the J call TRBJ2-1; D may be TRBD2 (6 bases). Per germline, CDR1 MNHNS and CDR2 SASEGT. The V end was cut by 5 bases, the J end by 9 bases, with 14 bases between. The CDR3 has 13 residues. The CDR3 bases are TGTGCCAGCAGTAAGACTAGTTTTGCTGAGCAGTTCTTC. Its translation is CASSKTSFAEQFF.

CDR3 DNA: TGTGCCAGCAGTGAAGTCCCCCCCCCCAGCGGCATCTACAATGAGCAGTTCTTC. It is translated as CASSEVPPPSGIYNEQFF. The V call is TRBV6-2 or TRBV6-3, the J call TRBJ2-1; D is perhaps TRBD2 (5 bases). Germline CDR1 is MNHEY and CDR2 is SVGEGT. This CDR3 comprises 18 residues. V lost 5 bases, J lost 3 bases, and 23 bases lay in between.

This clonotype is labeled as medium-sized. The chain has TRBV2 and TRBJ2-3, with a weak D call TRBD2 (5 bases). CDR1 is SNHLY, CDR2 FYNNEI, per germline. The CDR3 spans 12 residues. V lost 8 bases and J lost 3, with 9 bases in between. CDR3 DNA sequence: TGTGCCAGCTCCTCGGGGACAGATACGCAGTATTTT. The encoded protein is CASSSGTDTQYF.

This clonotype was detected ten times or more. The rearrangement joins TRBV11-2 to TRBJ2-7; perhaps D is TRBD1 or TRBD2 (5 bases each). The V and J ends lost 5 bases and 9 bases respectively, with 26 bases between them. The V gene's germline CDR1 is SGHAT and CDR2 FQNNGV. There are 16 residues in the CDR3. The CDR3 DNA reads TGTGCCAGCAGCCGCCCGTCACTCCGGGACGAGAAGGTGCAGTACTTC. It encodes CASSRPSLRDEKVQYF.